A selection of T cell receptor beta chains follows, all from one sample in a study of T cell repertoires in cytomegalovirus infection. TCRdb fed the reads into MiXCR, producing one record per CDR3 protein. Of around 320,000 distinct CDR3 sequences in the sample, over 7.5% are singletons; the top ten hold 3.5% to 4.5%. What was sequenced was PBMCs. The receptors were sampled from a human donor in good health (CMV status not recorded). Some clones in this sample may be carry-over from other donors' samples. Each CDR3 is given with its conserved first and last residue. Fields, in order: clone size, V gene, J gene, D gene, CDR3 DNA, CDR3 protein. A D gene is named only where the DNA matches it firmly. The size of a clone is reported for some rows only, either as once, few or many, or as a class for expanded clones.

>many|TRBV7-2|TRBJ2-5|.
TGTGCCAGCAGCTTACGCTGGACCCAAGAGACCCAGTACTTC
CASSLRWTQETQYF
>many|TRBV10-1|TRBJ1-2|.
TGCGCCAGCAGTGAGTCAGGGGTCGGCGACTATGGCTACACCTTC
CASSESGVGDYGYTF
>.|TRBV6-2/TRBV6-3|TRBJ2-3|TRBD1
TGTGCCAGCAGTCTGGGACCGGGACAGGGCGCAGATACGCAGTATTTT
CASSLGPGQGADTQYF
>many|TRBV7-2|TRBJ2-3|.
TGTGCCAGCAGCTTAAGTACCCATGGCACAGATACGCAGTATTTT
CASSLSTHGTDTQYF
>many|TRBV15|TRBJ2-2|TRBD1
TGTGCCACCAGCATTACAGGGGGCCCGAACACCGGGGAGCTGTTTTTT
CATSITGGPNTGELFF
>once|TRBV7-6|TRBJ2-7|.
TGTGCCAGCAGCTTAGCGGGAGAGGGATATCTCGAGCAGTACTTC
CASSLAGEGYLEQYF
>many|TRBV6-6|TRBJ1-5|.
TGTGCCAGCACGGGAATGAATCAGCCCCAGCATTTT
CASTGMNQPQHF
>.|TRBV7-6|TRBJ2-3|TRBD2
TGTGCCAGCAGCCCAATAGCGGGAGGGATCACAGATACGCAGTATTTT
CASSPIAGGITDTQYF
>few|TRBV5-4|TRBJ2-7|TRBD2
TGTGCCAGCAGCTTAGGGGCGACTAGCGGGAGCCGGGGCGAGCAGTACTTC
CASSLGATSGSRGEQYF
>many|TRBV7-8|TRBJ2-1|TRBD1
TGTGCCAGCAGCTTACGCAGGGGGCAGGGCCTGGACAATGAGCAGTTCTTC
CASSLRRGQGLDNEQFF
>few|TRBV5-5|TRBJ1-4|.
TGTGCCAGCAGCTCGACAGATGGTGAAAAACTGTTTTTT
CASSSTDGEKLFF
>many|TRBV6-2/TRBV6-3|TRBJ2-7|TRBD2
TGTGCCAGCAGGGGACTAGCGGGAACCTACGAGCAGTACTTC
CASRGLAGTYEQYF
>.|TRBV6-2/TRBV6-3|TRBJ2-1|TRBD2
TGTGCCAGCAAAGAACAACTAGCGGGGGGGCCCGCTGAGCAGTTCTTC
CASKEQLAGGPAEQFF
>few|TRBV12-3/TRBV12-4|TRBJ1-2|.
TGTGCCAGCAGCGCCCCTGTAGCTGGCTACACCTTC
CASSAPVAGYTF
>few|TRBV19|TRBJ2-3|.
TGTGCCAGTAGTGCCCGGGACACTCGAGATACGCAGTATTTT
CASSARDTRDTQYF
>few|TRBV6-2/TRBV6-3|TRBJ1-1|TRBD1
TGTGCCAGCACCCTACGGCAGGGGGGGACTGAAGCTTTCTTT
CASTLRQGGTEAFF
>few|TRBV7-9|TRBJ2-1|TRBD2
TGTGCCAGCAGCGGGCTAGCGGCACTACGATACAATGAGCAGTTCTTC
CASSGLAALRYNEQFF
>few|TRBV30|TRBJ2-2|.
TGTGCCTGGAGGGACATTGACGCGAACACCGGGGAGCTGTTTTTT
CAWRDIDANTGELFF
>few|TRBV7-2|TRBJ1-5|.
TGTGCCAGCAGCGCCGGGAGCATCTCAGGTCAGCCCCAGCATTTT
CASSAGSISGQPQHF
>many|TRBV7-2|TRBJ1-5|.
TGTGCCAGCAGCTTAGCGGCCGGGAGCAATCAGCCCCAGCATTTT
CASSLAAGSNQPQHF
>few|TRBV7-3|TRBJ2-1|.
TGTGCCAGCAGCTTGGGCTTCTACAATGAGCAGTTCTTC
CASSLGFYNEQFF
>many|TRBV19|TRBJ2-2|.
TGTGCCAGTAGGAAACAGGGCCCCGGGGAGCTGTTTTTT
CASRKQGPGELFF
>.|TRBV13|TRBJ1-1|.
TGTGCCAGCAGCCCGACAGGCAACAACGTGAACACTGAAGCTTTCTTT
CASSPTGNNVNTEAFF
>few|TRBV7-9|TRBJ2-1|.
TGTGCCAGCAGCTTCAAGAGCTCCTACAATGAGCAGTTCTTC
CASSFKSSYNEQFF
>few|TRBV4-3|TRBJ2-1|.
TGCGCCAGCAGCCGATGGTTAGGCGGTGAGCAGTTCTTC
CASSRWLGGEQFF
>many|TRBV7-2|TRBJ2-7|.
TGTGCCAGCAGGGACTGGGTCGGGATAGGAGGCGAGCAGTACTTC
CASRDWVGIGGEQYF
>.|TRBV5-6|TRBJ2-1|.
TGTGCCAGCAGCTTGGAGGGGCACTTCGGTGAGCAGTTCTTC
CASSLEGHFGEQFF
>.|TRBV2|TRBJ2-1|.
TGTGCCAGCAGTTGGGGTGTTGGAAGTGGGATCTACAATGAGCAGTTCTTC
CASSWGVGSGIYNEQFF
>.|TRBV7-8|TRBJ1-1|TRBD1
TGTGCCAGCAGAATGGACAGGGGGACGACTGAAGCTTTCTTT
CASRMDRGTTEAFF
>many|TRBV4-2|TRBJ1-2|.
TGTGCCAGCAGCCTCCTAGGGGGGACTAACTATGGCTACACCTTC
CASSLLGGTNYGYTF
>.|TRBV7-8|TRBJ1-2|.
TGTGCCAGCTCGGAGGGAGGATCCTATGGCTACACCTTC
CASSEGGSYGYTF
>few|TRBV6-1|TRBJ2-1|.
TGTGCCAGCAGAGACCGGGACTCACTCAATGAGCAGTTCTTC
CASRDRDSLNEQFF
>.|TRBV29-1|TRBJ2-7|.
TGCAGCGTTCTAGGGTTCGACTCCTACGAGCAGTACTTC
CSVLGFDSYEQYF
>many|TRBV29-1|TRBJ2-3|.
TGCAGCGTTGAGAGGGGTACCACAGATACGCAGTATTTT
CSVERGTTDTQYF
>.|TRBV11-2|TRBJ2-1|TRBD2
TGTGCCAGCAGCTTTGGTGGAGCGGGGTTCGATTACAATGAGCAGTTCTTC
CASSFGGAGFDYNEQFF
>few|TRBV12-3/TRBV12-4|TRBJ1-1|.
TGTGCCAGCAGTCCTATATACACTGAAGCTTTCTTT
CASSPIYTEAFF
>.|TRBV14|TRBJ2-2|TRBD2
TGTGCCAGCAGCCAGAGCGGGAGACCCGGGGAGCTGTTTTTT
CASSQSGRPGELFF
>.|TRBV6-2/TRBV6-3|TRBJ2-1|TRBD2
TGTGCCAGCAGATATGGGGTAGCGGGGGGAGACAATGAGCAGTTCTTC
CASRYGVAGGDNEQFF
>many|TRBV7-2|TRBJ1-5|TRBD1
TGTGCCAGCAGGTCCCTAACAGGGGGAGGAGGCAATCAGCCCCAGCATTTT
CASRSLTGGGGNQPQHF
>many|TRBV7-6|TRBJ2-3|TRBD2
TGTGCCAGCAGCTTAGACGCTACTAGCGGGGGGTATACGGATACGCAGTATTTT
CASSLDATSGGYTDTQYF
>many|TRBV7-8|TRBJ2-3|TRBD1
TGTGCCAGCAGCGATACAGGGGCGAACACAGATACGCAGTATTTT
CASSDTGANTDTQYF
>.|TRBV12-3/TRBV12-4|TRBJ2-1|TRBD2
TGTGCCAGCAGCAGGACTAGCGGGAGGCATGAGCAGTTCTTC
CASSRTSGRHEQFF
>few|TRBV10-3|TRBJ2-7|TRBD1
TGTGCCACCGAAGAGACAGGGGGCCCCAACCCGCGGTCCTACGAGCAGTACTTC
CATEETGGPNPRSYEQYF
>many|TRBV11-3|TRBJ1-5|.
TGTGCCAGCAGCTTAGATCGGGCAGGGAGTAGCAATCAGCCCCAGCATTTT
CASSLDRAGSSNQPQHF
>many|TRBV12-3/TRBV12-4|TRBJ2-4|.
TGTGCCAGCAGTTTAGGGGTCAAAAACATTCAGTACTTC
CASSLGVKNIQYF
>.|TRBV5-6|TRBJ2-1|.
TGTGCCAGCAGCCGGCGGGGGCCGAGAGGGAATGAGCAGTTCTTC
CASSRRGPRGNEQFF
>many|TRBV28|TRBJ2-7|TRBD1
TGTGCCAGCAGTTGGGACAGTTACGAGCAGTACTTC
CASSWDSYEQYF
>.|TRBV6-1|TRBJ1-5|.
TGTGCCAGCAGCTCGGTGTCTGGGGCCCAGCATTTT
CASSSVSGAQHF
>few|TRBV27|TRBJ2-2|TRBD2
TGTGCCAGCAGATTACTAGCGCCCGGGGAGCTGTTTTTT
CASRLLAPGELFF
>.|TRBV6-6|TRBJ2-7|.
TGTGCCAGCAGTTGGGACTTGGCCTACGAGCAGTACTTC
CASSWDLAYEQYF